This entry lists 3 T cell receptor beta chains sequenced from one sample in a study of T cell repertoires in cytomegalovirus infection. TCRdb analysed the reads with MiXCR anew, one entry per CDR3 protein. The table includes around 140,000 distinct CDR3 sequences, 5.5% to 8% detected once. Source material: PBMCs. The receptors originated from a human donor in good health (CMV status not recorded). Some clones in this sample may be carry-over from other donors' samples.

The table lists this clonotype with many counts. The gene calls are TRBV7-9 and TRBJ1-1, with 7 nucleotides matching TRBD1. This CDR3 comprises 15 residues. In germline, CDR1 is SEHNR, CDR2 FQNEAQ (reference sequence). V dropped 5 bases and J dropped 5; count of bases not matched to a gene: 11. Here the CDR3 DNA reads TGTGCCAGCAGCCCCCCCACAGGGGTGTTGACTGAAGCTTTCTTT. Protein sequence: CASSPPTGVLTEAFF.

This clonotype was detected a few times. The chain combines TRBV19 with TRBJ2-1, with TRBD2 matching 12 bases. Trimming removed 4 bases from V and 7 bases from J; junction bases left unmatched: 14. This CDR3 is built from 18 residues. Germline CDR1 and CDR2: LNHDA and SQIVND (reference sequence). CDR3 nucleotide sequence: TGTGCCAGTAGTAGCCCCCCGTCTCTAGCGGGGGGGCCGAATGAGCAGTTCTTC. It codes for CASSSPPSLAGGPNEQFF.

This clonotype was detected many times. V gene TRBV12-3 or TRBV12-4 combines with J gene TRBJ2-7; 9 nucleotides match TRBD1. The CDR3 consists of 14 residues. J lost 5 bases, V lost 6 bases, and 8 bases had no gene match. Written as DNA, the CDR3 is TGTGCCAGCAGCCTGACAGGGGGGAGGGACGAGCAGTACTTC. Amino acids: CASSLTGGRDEQYF.